This TCR beta chain stems from a study of blood T cell repertoires in COVID-19. The wider study: Samples representing acute and convalescent COVID-19 were sourced from the United States, Italy and Spain. T cells, B-cell-depleted T cells, or PBMCs supplied cDNA or gDNA.

V gave up 3 bases and J gave up 3 bases, with 8 bases separating them. The CDR3 sequence is 13 residues long. CDR1 SGHTA and CDR2 FQGTGA come from the germline V gene. This clone appeared a single time. As originally analysed: Amplifying reference gene primers gave estimates of nucleated cell counts. TCRdb's copy holds only in-frame clones and misses some; the assay was immunoSEQ multiplex PCR. V, J and clone size reflect that table, while D and trimming were determined from the DNA. This sample has around 280,000 clones, with roughly 90% found just once. The sequence was collected from a woman in her forties or fifties who had recovered from COVID-19. What was sequenced was peripheral blood. The chain uses TRBV7-3 and TRBJ1-2, with D tentatively TRBD1 (6 bases). The CDR3 DNA is TGTGCCAGCAGCTTGGCAGGGGACTATGGCTACACCTTC. Translating gives CASSLAGDYGYTF.